This T cell receptor (beta chain) came from a study of cytomegalovirus exposure and HLA in healthy donors. Use of 60 Vbeta and 13 Jbeta primers characterized the PCR. This table comes from immunoSEQ multiplex PCR, and its TCRdb copy is limited to in-frame clones, with some not included. Of fewer than 130,000 clones detected, 50% to 65% appear once; the ten largest clones hold approximately 3.8%. Germline CDR1 is SEHNR and CDR2 is FQNEAQ (reference sequence). CDR3 length: 15 amino acids. The trim removed 5 bases at V and 4 bases at J, leaving 4 bases unmatched. The rearrangement uses TRBV7-9 and TRBJ2-1; TRBD2 aligns across 11 bases. The sample taken for sequencing was PBMCs. The receptor comes from a young man in good health and CMV-seropositive. The CDR3 loop is CASSPSGGSYNEQFF. In DNA, the CDR3 is TGTGCCAGCAGCCCTAGCGGGGGGTCTTACAATGAGCAGTTCTTC.